This T cell receptor beta chain originates from a study of neoadjuvant anti-PD-1 for oral cavity cancer. A few counts support this clone. Generated by immunoSEQ multiplex PCR, the TCRdb table keeps only in-frame clones and is missing some. The top ten clones hold approximately 40% of a sample with around 21,000 clones, 40% to 45% of them seen once. This sample's time point: after neoadjuvant nivolumab, at surgical resection. The sample consisted of tumor tissue, taken after nivolumab (anti-PD-1) treatment. The receptor comes from a person aged 40 to 85 with oral cavity squamous cell carcinoma.

The CDR3 here is CASRHSDRDLTQYF. In nucleotides, the CDR3 is TGTGCCAGCAGACATAGCGACCGGGACTTAACGCAGTATTTT. V and J are TRBV13 and TRBJ2-3; TRBD2 might be the D (6 bases). V was pared by 6 bases and J by 9 bases, with 19 bases between. Germline CDR1 PRHDT, CDR2 FYEKMQ (reference sequence). This CDR3 has 14 residues.